The next 13 T cell receptor beta chains were all read from a single sample in a study of OX40 agonist ivuxolimab in advanced cancers. Libraries were prepared by immunoSEQ multiplex PCR; TCRdb keeps only in-frame clonotypes and omits some of them. The sample has 10,000 to 15,000 clones, 80% seen once. This material consisted of CD4+ or CD8+ T cells sorted from blood, taken in a trial of the OX40 agonist ivuxolimab. These receptor sequences come from an adult with an advanced solid tumor such as melanoma, head and neck, liver or kidney cancer.

The chain recombines TRBV9 with TRBJ2-1; D is perhaps TRBD2 (6 bases). V lost 6 bases to trimming and J lost 0 bases, with 10 bases between them. In germline, CDR1 is SGDLS, CDR2 YYNGEE. The CDR3 totals 14 residues. In DNA form, the CDR3 reads TGTGCCAGCACCCCGACTAGCTCCTACAATGAGCAGTTCTTC. Residues: CASTPTSSYNEQFF.

Concerning this clone: Other DNA sequences in the sample encode the same CDR3. This chain connects TRBV7-3 to TRBJ2-2, with D unresolved. This CDR3 contains 11 residues. CDR1 is SGHTA and CDR2 is FQGTGA in the germline V gene. Trimming removed 3 bases at V and 5 bases at J, with 1 base between. The CDR3 region is CASSLTGELFF. CDR3 bases: TGTGCCAGCAGCTTGACCGGGGAGCTGTTTTTT.

This chain uses TRBV7-3 with TRBJ1-2; possible D gene TRBD1, 5 bases. This CDR3 has 13 amino acids. Germline CDR1 SGHTA, CDR2 FQGTGA. V was clipped by 2 bases and J by 8 bases, with 12 bases between them. The CDR3, as DNA: TGTGCCAGCAGCTTATACCCAAGGGACGGCTACACCTTC. Its protein is CASSLYPRDGYTF.

The V and J genes are TRBV9 and TRBJ2-7; either TRBD1 or TRBD2 may fit D (5 bases each). V lost 4 bases to trimming and J lost 2 bases, with 16 bases between them. Germline CDR1 SGDLS, CDR2 YYNGEE. The CDR3 sequence is 15 residues long. Written as DNA, the CDR3 is TGTGCCAGCAGCTCCCTTGGGGGAGTCGCCTACGAGCAGTACTTC. Encoded protein: CASSSLGGVAYEQYF. Filled out from reference TRBV9 and TRBJ2-7, the complete variable domain reads DSGVTQTPKHLITATGQRVTLRCSPRSGDLSVYWYQQSLDQGLQFLIQYYNGEERAKGNILERFSAQQFPDLHSELNLSSLELGDSALYFCASSSLGGVAYEQYFGPGTRLTVT.

The chain combines TRBV30 with TRBJ1-1; D is unclear. Germline V lookup: CDR1 GTSNPN, CDR2 SVGIG (reference sequence). The CDR3 is 11 residues long. V was trimmed by 4 bases and J by 1 base, leaving 4 bases between them. The chain's CDR3 is CAWIPNTEAFF. CDR3 nucleotides: TGTGCCTGGATCCCGAACACTGAAGCTTTCTTT.

The chain links TRBV6-5 to TRBJ2-4, with 7 positions matching TRBD1. Germline CDR1 and CDR2: MNHEY and SVGAGI. This CDR3 comprises 15 residues. Trimming removed 0 bases from V and 8 bases from J; junction bases left unmatched: 7. The CDR3 DNA reads as TGTGCCAGCAGTTACTCGGCAGGGGGTCTGGACATTCAGTACTTC. Amino acid sequence: CASSYSAGGLDIQYF.

V is TRBV7-9 and J is TRBJ2-5, with 10 bases matching TRBD2. Looked up from germline, CDR1 is SEHNR and CDR2 is FQNEAQ (reference sequence). V gave up 5 bases and J gave up 1 base; unmatched junction bases: 10. This CDR3 spans 17 amino acids. CDR3 DNA sequence: TGTGCCAGCAGCCACTTAAATAGCGGGGGGACCCAAGAGACCCAGTACTTC. Amino acids: CASSHLNSGGTQETQYF.

This chain uses TRBV12-5 with TRBJ1-3; 10 bases are shared with TRBD1. The germline V gene has CDR1 LGHNT and CDR2 FRNRAP. There are 18 residues in the CDR3. V lost 2 bases to trimming and J lost 4 bases; unmatched junction nucleotides: 11. The CDR3, as DNA: TGTGCTAGTGGTTTGATCATTCGACAGGGGGCATCCGGAAACACCATATATTTT. Translating it yields CASGLIIRQGASGNTIYF.

In regard to this clone: An end of the junction differs from the germline gene, which may be a read error. J is TRBJ2-7 and V is TRBV6-5; 7 nucleotides agree with TRBD1. Germline CDR1 and CDR2: MNHEY and SVGAGI. The CDR3 spans 16 residues. The DNA for the CDR3 is TGTGCCAGCAGTTACTCGGTACAGGGGTTCTCCAACGAGCAGTACTTC. This encodes CASSYSVQGFSNEQYF.

The CDR3 here is CASSLVGSGSEAFF. The CDR3 DNA reads TGTGCCAGCAGCTTAGTTGGGTCGGGCTCGGAAGCTTTCTTT. The chain carries TRBV7-9 and TRBJ1-1; D uncertain. CDR1 is SEHNR and CDR2 is FQNEAQ in the germline V gene (reference sequence). This CDR3 contains 14 residues. Trimming cost V 1 base and J 8 bases, with 14 bases left between them.

The chain is built from TRBV6-1 and TRBJ1-2, with D perhaps TRBD1 (6 bases). V was pared by 9 bases and J by 0 bases, with 11 bases between. Germline V gene lookup returns CDR1 MNHNS and CDR2 SASEGT. The CDR3 totals 13 residues. CDR3 sequence: CASSPGANYGYTF. The CDR3 DNA sequence: TGTGCCAGTTCCCCAGGGGCTAACTATGGCTACACCTTC.

V usage is TRBV28 and J usage is TRBJ2-7, with TRBD2 matching 9 bases. The germline gives CDR1 MDHEN, CDR2 SYDVKM. CDR3 length: 15 amino acids. Trimming at V came to 2 bases and at J to 3 bases, leaving 5 bases not matched to a gene. CDR3 nucleotides: TGTGCCAGCAGTTTAACGACTAGCGGCCGCTACGAGCAGTACTTC. This encodes CASSLTTSGRYEQYF. Based on the CDR3 plus reference TRBV28 and TRBJ2-7, the full variable domain is DVKVTQSSRYLVKRTGEKVFLECVQDMDHENMFWYRQDPGLGLRLIYFSYDVKMKEKGDIPEGYSVSREKKERFSLILESASTNQTSMYLCASSLTTSGRYEQYFGPGTRLTVT.

This chain joins TRBV6-5 and TRBJ2-1; D remains unclear. Looked up from germline, CDR1 is MNHEY and CDR2 is SVGAGI. The germline V and J ends were trimmed by 5 bases and 8 bases, with 7 bases remaining between them. The CDR3 contains 11 residues. This chain's CDR3 is CASSDAYEQFF. Here the CDR3 DNA reads TGTGCCAGCAGTGACGCGTATGAGCAGTTCTTC.